This T cell receptor (beta chain) was recorded in a study of a mutant IDH1 vaccine in newly diagnosed glioma. Study-level findings and limits: Pseudoprogression appears to have had no connection to changes in top peripheral T cell clonotypes.

V lost 2 bases to trimming and J lost 5 bases; unmatched junction nucleotides: 7. Germline V gene sequence: CDR1 MNHNY, CDR2 SVGAGI (reference sequence). There are 15 residues in the CDR3. Worth noting for this clone: Its antigen is as yet unknown.

This table comes from immunoSEQ multiplex PCR, and its TCRdb copy is limited to in-frame clones, with some not included. The repertoire has roughly 60,000 clones, more than 75% of them found once; the top ten carry approximately 4.3%. The time point: week 23, last vaccination. In every dose of vaccine, 300 ug of mutant IDH1 20-mer peptide was given alongside topical imiquimod. The sample consisted of PBMCs, taken from a glioma patient whose treatment included an IDH1 peptide vaccine. This sequence was found in a man aged 30-40 years with glioma. The chain is built from TRBV6-6 and TRBJ1-2, with 8 bases aligning to TRBD1. CDR3 protein: CASSYPGGVGYGYTF. Here the CDR3 DNA reads TGTGCCAGCAGTTACCCAGGGGGCGTTGGATATGGCTACACCTTC.